A few counts support the clone carrying this TCR beta chain. Its antigen is not known. Library preparation for TCR beta used quantitative 5'-RACE with molecular barcodes. TCRdb called the 5' RACE reads again in MiXCR, with one record for every CDR3 protein. The sample has approximately 550,000 distinct CDR3 sequences, 12% seen once. This CDR3 is built from 14 residues. The V gene end was trimmed by 5 bases and the J gene end by 5 bases; junction bases not matched to a gene: 8. The data derive from a study of CD8 T cells in ankylosing spondylitis. Whole-study findings and limits: The study identified a TCR beta motif of roughly eight highly homologous variants that appeared characteristic of ankylosing spondylitis blood.

This TCR was recovered from a male donor with ankylosing spondylitis. The rearrangement joins TRBV12-3 or TRBV12-4 to TRBJ1-1; 7 bases align to TRBD1. Sequenced sample: blood, either unsorted or a sorted T cell fraction (not recorded which). CDR3 loop: CASSKGGGRTEAFF. DNA of the CDR3: TGTGCCAGCAGTAAAGGGGGCGGGCGGACTGAAGCTTTCTTT.